The 16 T cell receptor beta chains listed next were all sequenced from one sample in a study of radiotherapy plus CTLA-4 blockade in lung cancer (dated by TCRdb to the late 2010s). Library preparation used the immunoSEQ multiplex PCR assay. TCRdb re-hosts the immuneACCESS table, in-frame sequences only. Its copies lack some clones; in the studies checked, an unresolved V gene accounts for under half of them, and the cause for the rest is not known. The sample includes about 60,000 clones, with over 75% observed a single time. The ten largest clones represent about 4.3% of the sample. The sequences come from peripheral blood, collected from a patient treated with radiotherapy plus ipilimumab. Receptors were obtained from a human donor with non-small cell lung cancer who had a partial response to radiotherapy plus ipilimumab.

This clone was counted a few times. The genes are TRBV21-1 and TRBJ1-4. TRBV21-1 represents a pseudogene. The CDR3 covers 13 residues. The DNA for the CDR3 is TGTGCCAGCGGCGGGCCAACTAATGAAAAACTGTTTTTT. This gives the protein CASGGPTNEKLFF.

This clone has just a few counts. The CDR3 DNA sequence: TGTGCCAGCAAGGAAGAAGGGAGCACTGAAGCTTTCTTT. This codes for CASKEEGSTEAFF. V gene TRBV2 combines with J gene TRBJ1-1; no reliable D call. This CDR3 has 13 residues. Trimming stripped 7 bases from V and 4 bases from J, with 13 bases between. Germline V gives CDR1 SNHLY, CDR2 FYNNEI.

The gene calls are TRBV18 and TRBJ2-1; D perhaps matches TRBD1 (5 bases). CDR3 length: 15 amino acids. The germline V gene has CDR1 KGHSH and CDR2 LQKENI. V was trimmed by 3 bases and J by 0 bases, leaving 9 bases between them. CDR3 protein: CASSPGQGSYNEQFF. The CDR3 nucleotides read TGTGCCAGCTCACCGGGTCAGGGCTCCTACAATGAGCAGTTCTTC.

This clone came up a few times. V gene TRBV14 combines with J gene TRBJ2-1, with 9 bases lining up with TRBD2. The CDR3 is made up of 15 amino acids. The germline CDR1 and CDR2 sequences are SGHDN and FVKESK. V was clipped by 1 base and J by 6 bases; unmatched bases: 4. DNA of the CDR3: TGTGCCAGCAGCCAAGCGGGACTAGCTTTCAATGAGCAGTTCTTC. This codes for CASSQAGLAFNEQFF.

This clone is medium-sized in the sample. This chain connects TRBV2 to TRBJ1-1; D gene ambiguous. CDR1 is SNHLY, CDR2 FYNNEI, per germline. The V and J ends lost 2 bases and 6 bases respectively, with 19 bases between them. The CDR3 runs 16 residues. The CDR3 region has the DNA TGTGCCAGCAGTGAACCCTCTGAGAGGGATGTCCCTGAAGCTTTCTTT. Amino acids: CASSEPSERDVPEAFF.

This clone is a singleton in its sample. V and J are TRBV28 and TRBJ1-4; the D is unclear. This CDR3 contains 15 residues. V was trimmed by 3 bases and J by 7 bases, leaving 15 bases between them. Germline values: CDR1 MDHEN, CDR2 SYDVKM. This CDR3 is CASSFTERPIEKLFF. For the CDR3, the DNA is TGTGCCAGCAGTTTTACGGAGCGCCCCATTGAAAAACTGTTTTTT.

This sequence joins TRBV30 and TRBJ2-2; 15 bases line up with TRBD2. The CDR3 loop spans 16 amino acids. J lost 8 bases, V lost 4 bases, and 8 bases had no gene match. The germline CDR1 and CDR2 sequences are GTSNPN and SVGIG (reference sequence). CDR3 nucleotide sequence: TGTGCCTGGAATACGGGACTAGCGGGAGGAGCGGGGGAGCTGTTTTTT. Translation gives CAWNTGLAGGAGELFF.

The chain joins TRBV9 to TRBJ2-2; a possible D gene is TRBD2 (5 bases). This CDR3 is 16 amino acids long. V lost 3 bases and J lost 4, with 16 bases in between. Germline CDR1 is SGDLS and CDR2 is YYNGEE. CDR3 DNA sequence: TGTGCCAGCAGCGCGCGTGGTAGCGAGACCACCGGGGAGCTGTTTTTT. This codes for CASSARGSETTGELFF.

V and J are TRBV29-1 and TRBJ1-1, with D possibly being TRBD1 (5 bases). The germline V and J ends were trimmed by 6 bases and 1 base, with 9 bases remaining between them. CDR1 and CDR2 from the germline V gene are SQVTM and ANQGSEA. CDR3 length equals 12 residues. The CDR3 DNA reads TGCAGCGTAGGACAATCGAACACTGAAGCTTTCTTT. Its translation: CSVGQSNTEAFF.

V gene TRBV30 combines with J gene TRBJ2-7, with 11 bases aligning to TRBD2. The germline CDR1 and CDR2 sequences are GTSNPN and SVGIG (reference sequence). The junction had 13 bases not matched to a gene; V was cut back by 2 bases and J by 7 bases. The CDR3 is 16 residues long. This CDR3 is CAWSLRTSGGGREQYF. The CDR3 DNA is TGTGCCTGGAGTCTCCGAACTAGCGGGGGAGGGAGGGAGCAGTACTTC.

This clone was seen once. The chain combines TRBV14 with TRBJ1-2; no reliable D call. CDR1 is SGHDN and CDR2 is FVKESK in the germline V gene. The CDR3 length is 16 residues. The germline V and J ends were trimmed by 4 bases and 2 bases, with 17 bases remaining between them. CDR3 coding DNA: TGTGCCAGCAGCCGTGAGGAGGCCCGTCCCAACTATGGCTACACCTTC. It specifies CASSREEARPNYGYTF.

V is TRBV9 and J is TRBJ2-1; 8 nucleotides agree with TRBD2. J was trimmed by 1 base and V by 4 bases; bases with no gene match: 7. The CDR3 covers 16 residues. Germline lookup yields CDR1 SGDLS and CDR2 YYNGEE. The CDR3 DNA reads as TGTGCCAGCAGCCCCACAGCGGGGGTTTCCTACAATGAGCAGTTCTTC. The encoded protein is CASSPTAGVSYNEQFF.

This sequence joins TRBV18 and TRBJ2-1; TRBD1 is a possible D gene (6 bases). The V gene's germline CDR1 is KGHSH and CDR2 LQKENI. V was clipped by 3 bases and J by 10 bases, with 19 bases between them. The length of the CDR3 is 15 residues. This chain's CDR3 is CASSPWDEQGKEQFF. The CDR3 DNA reads as TGTGCCAGCTCACCGTGGGATGAACAGGGTAAGGAGCAGTTCTTC.

The gene calls are TRBV5-6 and TRBJ2-7; TRBD1 agrees at 7 bases. This CDR3 contains 13 residues. V dropped 3 bases and J dropped 4; count of bases not matched to a gene: 4. CDR1 is SGHDT, CDR2 YYEEEE, per germline. The DNA for the CDR3 is TGTGCCAGCAGCTCCGGGACAGCATACGAGCAGTACTTC. This codes for CASSSGTAYEQYF.

This clone showed up just a few times. The chain employs TRBV6-5 and TRBJ1-4; no reliable D call. The germline CDR1 and CDR2 sequences are MNHEY and SVGAGI. Trimming removed 4 bases at V and 7 bases at J, with 10 bases between. The CDR3 consists of 13 residues. The CDR3 nucleotides read TGTGCCAGCAGTTCCCCGGGGAGTGAAAAACTGTTTTTT. Residues: CASSSPGSEKLFF.

This chain's CDR3 is CASSSTATYEQYF. The CDR3 coding sequence is TGTGCCAGCAGCTCGACAGCAACCTACGAGCAGTACTTC. The chain uses TRBV5-6 and TRBJ2-7, with a tentative D call TRBD1 (5 bases). V was clipped by 3 bases and J by 2 bases, with 9 bases between them. Germline V gene sequence: CDR1 SGHDT, CDR2 YYEEEE. The CDR3 totals 13 residues.